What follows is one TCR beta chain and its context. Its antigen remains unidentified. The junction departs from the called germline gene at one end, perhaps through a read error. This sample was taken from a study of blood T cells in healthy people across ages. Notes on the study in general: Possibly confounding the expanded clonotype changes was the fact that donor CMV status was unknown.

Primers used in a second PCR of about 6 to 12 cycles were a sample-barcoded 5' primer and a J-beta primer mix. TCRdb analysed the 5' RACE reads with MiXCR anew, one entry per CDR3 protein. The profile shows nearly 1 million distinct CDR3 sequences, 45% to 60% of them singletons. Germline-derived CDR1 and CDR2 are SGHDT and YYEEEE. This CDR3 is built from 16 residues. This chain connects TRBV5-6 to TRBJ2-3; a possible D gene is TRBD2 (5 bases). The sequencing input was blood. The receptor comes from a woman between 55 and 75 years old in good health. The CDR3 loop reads CASSLLTVSSTDTQYF. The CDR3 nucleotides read TGTGCCAGCAGCTTGCTGACCGTTTCTAGCACAGATACACAGTATTTT.